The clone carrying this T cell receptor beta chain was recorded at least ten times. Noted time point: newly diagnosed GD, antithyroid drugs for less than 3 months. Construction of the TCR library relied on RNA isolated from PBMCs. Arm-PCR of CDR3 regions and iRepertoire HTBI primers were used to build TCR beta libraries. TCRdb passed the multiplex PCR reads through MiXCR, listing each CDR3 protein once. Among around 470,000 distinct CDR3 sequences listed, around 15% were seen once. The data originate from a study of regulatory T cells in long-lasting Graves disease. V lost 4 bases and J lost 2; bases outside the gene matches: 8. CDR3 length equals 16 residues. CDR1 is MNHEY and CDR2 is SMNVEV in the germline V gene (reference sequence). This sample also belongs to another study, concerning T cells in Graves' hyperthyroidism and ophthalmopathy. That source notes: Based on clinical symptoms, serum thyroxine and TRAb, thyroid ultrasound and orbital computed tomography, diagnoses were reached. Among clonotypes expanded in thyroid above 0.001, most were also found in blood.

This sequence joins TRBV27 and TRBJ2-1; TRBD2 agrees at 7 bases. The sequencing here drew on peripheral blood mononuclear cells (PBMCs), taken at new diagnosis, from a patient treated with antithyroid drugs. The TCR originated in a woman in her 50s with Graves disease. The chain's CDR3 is CASSSLAGQPYNEQFF. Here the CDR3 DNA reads TGTGCCAGCAGTTCCTTAGCGGGTCAGCCCTACAATGAGCAGTTCTTC.